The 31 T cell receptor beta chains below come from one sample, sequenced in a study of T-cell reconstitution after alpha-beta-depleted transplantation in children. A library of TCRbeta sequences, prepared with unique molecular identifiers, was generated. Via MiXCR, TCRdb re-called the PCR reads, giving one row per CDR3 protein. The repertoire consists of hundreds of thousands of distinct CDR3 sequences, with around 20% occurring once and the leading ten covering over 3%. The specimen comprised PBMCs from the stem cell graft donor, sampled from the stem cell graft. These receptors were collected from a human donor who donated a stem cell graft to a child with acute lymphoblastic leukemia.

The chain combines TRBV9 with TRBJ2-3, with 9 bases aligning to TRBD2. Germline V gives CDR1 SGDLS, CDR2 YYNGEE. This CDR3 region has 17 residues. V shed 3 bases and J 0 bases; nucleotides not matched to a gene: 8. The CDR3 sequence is CASSARGLAESTDTQYF. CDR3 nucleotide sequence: TGTGCCAGCAGCGCCCGGGGACTAGCAGAGAGCACAGATACGCAGTATTTT.

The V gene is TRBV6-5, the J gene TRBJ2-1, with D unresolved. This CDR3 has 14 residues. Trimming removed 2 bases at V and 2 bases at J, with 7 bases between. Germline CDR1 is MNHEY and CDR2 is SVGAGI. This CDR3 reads CASSYAGTYNEQFF. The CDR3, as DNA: TGTGCCAGCAGTTACGCAGGAACCTACAATGAGCAGTTCTTC.

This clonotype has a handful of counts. For the CDR3, the DNA is TGTGCCAGCACCGGAGGTGGCAGCGGGGTCACAGATACGCAGTATTTT. Amino acid sequence: CASTGGGSGVTDTQYF. The chain joins TRBV12-3 or TRBV12-4 to TRBJ2-3; 7 positions match TRBD2. V lost 7 bases and J lost 2; bases outside the gene matches: 12. This CDR3 comprises 16 residues.

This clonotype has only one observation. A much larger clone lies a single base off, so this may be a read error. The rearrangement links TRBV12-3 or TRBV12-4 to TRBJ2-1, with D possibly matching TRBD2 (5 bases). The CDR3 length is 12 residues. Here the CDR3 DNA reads TGTGTCAACACACGACTAACCCATGAGCAGTTCTTC. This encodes CVNTRLTHEQFF.

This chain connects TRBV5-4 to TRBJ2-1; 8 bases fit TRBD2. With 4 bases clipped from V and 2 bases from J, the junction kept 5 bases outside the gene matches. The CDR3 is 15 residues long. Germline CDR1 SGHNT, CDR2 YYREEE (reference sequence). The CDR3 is CASSVLAEPYNEQFF. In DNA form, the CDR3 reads TGTGCCAGCAGCGTACTAGCGGAACCCTACAATGAGCAGTTCTTC.

The CDR3 region has the DNA TGCAGCGTTATCCGGGATGACTACGAGCAGTACTTC. Its translation is CSVIRDDYEQYF. This chain uses TRBV29-1 with TRBJ2-7, with D possibly being TRBD2 (5 bases). CDR3 length: 12 amino acids. V was clipped by 5 bases and J by 3 bases, with 11 bases between them. Per germline, CDR1 SQVTM and CDR2 ANQGSEA.

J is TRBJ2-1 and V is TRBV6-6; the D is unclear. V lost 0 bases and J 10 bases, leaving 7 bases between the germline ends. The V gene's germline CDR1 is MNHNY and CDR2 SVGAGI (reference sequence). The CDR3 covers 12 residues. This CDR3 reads CASSYSRQEQFF. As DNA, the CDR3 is TGTGCCAGCAGTTACTCTAGGCAGGAGCAGTTCTTC.

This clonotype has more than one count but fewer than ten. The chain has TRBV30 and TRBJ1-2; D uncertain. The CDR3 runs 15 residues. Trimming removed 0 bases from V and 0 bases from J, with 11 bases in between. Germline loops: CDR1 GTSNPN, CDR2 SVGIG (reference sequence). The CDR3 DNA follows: TGTGCCTGGAGTGTACCGGCAGCTTCTAACTATGGCTACACCTTC. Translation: CAWSVPAASNYGYTF.

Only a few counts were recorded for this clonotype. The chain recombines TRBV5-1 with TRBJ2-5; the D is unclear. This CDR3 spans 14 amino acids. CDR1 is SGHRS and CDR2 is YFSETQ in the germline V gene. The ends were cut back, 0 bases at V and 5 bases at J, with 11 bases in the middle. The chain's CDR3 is CASSLGSGMETQYF. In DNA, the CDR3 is TGCGCCAGCAGCTTGGGATCCGGAATGGAGACCCAGTACTTC.

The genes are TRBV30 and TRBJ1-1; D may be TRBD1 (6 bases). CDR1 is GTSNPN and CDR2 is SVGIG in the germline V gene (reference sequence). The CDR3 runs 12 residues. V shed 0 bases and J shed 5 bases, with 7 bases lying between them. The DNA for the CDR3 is TGTGCCTGGAGTGTTCAGGGGACTGAAGCTTTCTTT. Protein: CAWSVQGTEAFF.

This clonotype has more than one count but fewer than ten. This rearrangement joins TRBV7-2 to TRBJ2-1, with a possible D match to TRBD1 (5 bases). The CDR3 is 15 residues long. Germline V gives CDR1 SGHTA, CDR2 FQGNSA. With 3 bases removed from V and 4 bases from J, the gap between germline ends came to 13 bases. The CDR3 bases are TGTGCCAGCAGCTTGGGATACAGGCAATACAATGAGCAGTTCTTC. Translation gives CASSLGYRQYNEQFF.

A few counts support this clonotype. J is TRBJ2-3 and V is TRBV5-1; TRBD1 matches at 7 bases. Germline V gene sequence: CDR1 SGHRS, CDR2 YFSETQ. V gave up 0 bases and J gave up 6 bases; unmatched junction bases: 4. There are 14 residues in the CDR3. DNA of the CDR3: TGCGCCAGCAGCTTGGCAGACAGGGTTGATACGCAGTATTTT. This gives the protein CASSLADRVDTQYF.

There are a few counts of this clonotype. The CDR3 loop is CATSDLDSYEQYF. The CDR3 bases are TGTGCCACCAGTGACCTGGACAGTTACGAGCAGTACTTC. This rearrangement joins TRBV24-1 to TRBJ2-7; the D gene is possibly TRBD1 (6 bases). The CDR3 spans 13 residues. Germline V gene sequence: CDR1 KGHDR, CDR2 SFDVKD. The V gene lost 4 bases and the J gene lost 4 bases, with 10 bases spanning the gap.

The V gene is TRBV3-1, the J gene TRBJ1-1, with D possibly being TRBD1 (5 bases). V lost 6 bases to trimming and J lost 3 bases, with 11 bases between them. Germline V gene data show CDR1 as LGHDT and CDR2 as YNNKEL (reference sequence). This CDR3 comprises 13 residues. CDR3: CASRVMGDTEAFF. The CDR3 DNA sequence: TGTGCCAGCAGGGTTATGGGGGACACTGAAGCTTTCTTT.

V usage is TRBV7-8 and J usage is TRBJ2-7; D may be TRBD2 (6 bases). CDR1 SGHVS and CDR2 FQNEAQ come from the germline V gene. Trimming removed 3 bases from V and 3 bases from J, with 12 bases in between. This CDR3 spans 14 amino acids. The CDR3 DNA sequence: TGTGCCAGCAGCTTTCGGGACTTGAACTACGAGCAGTACTTC. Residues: CASSFRDLNYEQYF.

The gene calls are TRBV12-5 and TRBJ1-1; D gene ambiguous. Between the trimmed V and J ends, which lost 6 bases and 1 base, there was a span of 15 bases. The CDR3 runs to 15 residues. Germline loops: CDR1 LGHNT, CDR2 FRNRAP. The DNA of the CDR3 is TGTGCTAGTGGCCTGAGAGTGAGAAGGAACACTGAAGCTTTCTTT. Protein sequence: CASGLRVRRNTEAFF.

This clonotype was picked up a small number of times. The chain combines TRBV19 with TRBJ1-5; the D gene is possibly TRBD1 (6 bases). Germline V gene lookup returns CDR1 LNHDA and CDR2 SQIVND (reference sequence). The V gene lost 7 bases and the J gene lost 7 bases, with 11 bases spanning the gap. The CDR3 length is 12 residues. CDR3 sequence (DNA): TGTGCCAGTACCGGGACAAACCAGCCCCAGCATTTT. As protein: CASTGTNQPQHF.

The CDR3 is CATSEGGTSNYGYTF. The DNA for the CDR3 is TGTGCCACCAGTGAGGGGGGGACCTCTAACTATGGCTACACCTTC. The rearrangement links TRBV24-1 to TRBJ1-2; weak D call: TRBD1 (5 bases). Germline CDR1 is KGHDR and CDR2 is SFDVKD. V gave up 4 bases and J gave up 0 bases, with 11 bases separating them. The CDR3 has 15 residues.

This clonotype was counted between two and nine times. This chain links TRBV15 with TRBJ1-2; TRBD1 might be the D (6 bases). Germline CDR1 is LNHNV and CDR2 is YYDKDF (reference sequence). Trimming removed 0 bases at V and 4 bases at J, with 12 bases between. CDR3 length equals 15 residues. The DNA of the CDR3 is TGTGCCACCAGCAGAGACGGGATGACAGGCTATGGCTACACCTTC. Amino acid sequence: CATSRDGMTGYGYTF. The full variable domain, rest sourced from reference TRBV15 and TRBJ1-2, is DAMVIQNPRYQVTQFGKPVTLSCSQTLNHNVMYWYQQKSSQAPKLLFHYYDKDFNNEADTPDNFQSRRPNTSFCFLDIRSPGLGDTAMYLCATSRDGMTGYGYTFGSGTRLTVV.

The CDR3 loop is CASSLGGSGTDTQYF. The DNA for the CDR3 is TGTGCCAGCAGCTTAGGCGGGAGTGGCACAGATACGCAGTATTTT. The rearrangement joins TRBV7-2 to TRBJ2-3, with 7 bases aligning to TRBD2. This CDR3 region has 15 residues. Looked up from germline, CDR1 is SGHTA and CDR2 is FQGNSA. J gave up 1 base and V 1 base, and 2 bases lay outside the gene matches.

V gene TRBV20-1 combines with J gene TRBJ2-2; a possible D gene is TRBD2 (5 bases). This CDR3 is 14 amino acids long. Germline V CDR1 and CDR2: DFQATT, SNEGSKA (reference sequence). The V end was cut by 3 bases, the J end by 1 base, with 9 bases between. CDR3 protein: CSASGSWNTGELFF. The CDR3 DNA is TGCAGTGCTAGTGGGAGCTGGAACACCGGGGAGCTGTTTTTT.

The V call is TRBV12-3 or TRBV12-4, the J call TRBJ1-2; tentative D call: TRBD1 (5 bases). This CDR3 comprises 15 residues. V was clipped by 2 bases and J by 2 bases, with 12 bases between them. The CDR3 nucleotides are TGTGCCAGCAGTTTATTTGACAGACTAAACTATGGCTACACCTTC. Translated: CASSLFDRLNYGYTF.

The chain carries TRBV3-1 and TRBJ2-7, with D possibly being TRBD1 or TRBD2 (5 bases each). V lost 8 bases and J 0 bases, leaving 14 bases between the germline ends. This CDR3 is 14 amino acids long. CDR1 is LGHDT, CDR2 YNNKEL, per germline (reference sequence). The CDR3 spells CASARGPSSYEQYF. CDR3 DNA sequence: TGTGCCAGCGCACGGGGCCCTAGCTCCTACGAGCAGTACTTC.

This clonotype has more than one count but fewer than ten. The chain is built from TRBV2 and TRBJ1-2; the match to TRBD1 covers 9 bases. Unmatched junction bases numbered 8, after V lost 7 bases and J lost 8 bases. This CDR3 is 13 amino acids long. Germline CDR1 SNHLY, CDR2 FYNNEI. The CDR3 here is CASIERDREGYTF. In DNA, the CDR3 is TGTGCCAGCATCGAACGGGACAGGGAAGGCTACACCTTC.

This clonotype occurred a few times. CDR3 nucleotide sequence: TGTGCCTGCCGTGGGGCTAGCGGGGGAAATGAGCAGTTCTTC. This encodes CACRGASGGNEQFF. The V call is TRBV30, the J call TRBJ2-1; 10 bases match TRBD2. Germline CDR1 and CDR2: GTSNPN and SVGIG (reference sequence). V dropped 6 bases and J dropped 7; count of bases not matched to a gene: 9. The CDR3 is 14 amino acids.

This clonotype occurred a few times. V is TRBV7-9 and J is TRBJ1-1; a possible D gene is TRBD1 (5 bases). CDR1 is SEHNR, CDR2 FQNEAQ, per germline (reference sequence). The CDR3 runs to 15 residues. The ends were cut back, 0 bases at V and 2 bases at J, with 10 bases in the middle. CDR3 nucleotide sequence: TGTGCCAGCAGCTTAGCAGGGGCTGGTAACACTGAAGCTTTCTTT. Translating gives CASSLAGAGNTEAFF.

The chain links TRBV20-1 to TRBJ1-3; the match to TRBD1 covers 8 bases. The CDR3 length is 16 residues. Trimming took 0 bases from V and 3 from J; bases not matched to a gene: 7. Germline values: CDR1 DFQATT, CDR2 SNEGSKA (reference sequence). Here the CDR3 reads CSARDQQGAYGNTIYF. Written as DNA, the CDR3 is TGCAGTGCTAGAGATCAGCAGGGGGCGTATGGAAACACCATATATTTT.

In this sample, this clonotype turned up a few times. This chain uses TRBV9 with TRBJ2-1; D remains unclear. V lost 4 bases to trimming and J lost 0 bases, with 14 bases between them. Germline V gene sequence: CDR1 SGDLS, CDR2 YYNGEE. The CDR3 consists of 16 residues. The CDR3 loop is CASSLTDFTSYNEQFF. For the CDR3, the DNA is TGTGCCAGCAGCTTAACCGACTTCACCTCCTACAATGAGCAGTTCTTC.

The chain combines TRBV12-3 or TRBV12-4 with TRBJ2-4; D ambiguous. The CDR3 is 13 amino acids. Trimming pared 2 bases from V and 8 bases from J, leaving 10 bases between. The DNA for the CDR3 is TGTGCCAGCAGTTTATCATCTCTCGACATTCAGTACTTC. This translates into CASSLSSLDIQYF.

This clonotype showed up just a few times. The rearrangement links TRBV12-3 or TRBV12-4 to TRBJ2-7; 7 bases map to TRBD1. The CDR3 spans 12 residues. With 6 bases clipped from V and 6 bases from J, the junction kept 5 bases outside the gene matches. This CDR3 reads CASRGDRAEQYF. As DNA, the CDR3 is TGTGCCAGCAGGGGCGACAGGGCCGAGCAGTACTTC.

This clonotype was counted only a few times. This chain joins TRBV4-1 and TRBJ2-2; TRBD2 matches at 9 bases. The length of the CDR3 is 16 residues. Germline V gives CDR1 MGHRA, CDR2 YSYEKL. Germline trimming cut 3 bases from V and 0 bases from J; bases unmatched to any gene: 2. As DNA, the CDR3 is TGCGCCAGCAGCCAGTCTAGCGGGACGAACACCGGGGAGCTGTTTTTT. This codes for CASSQSSGTNTGELFF.